The clone carrying this T cell receptor (beta chain) was detected only once. Its cognate antigen is unknown. Per the germline V gene, CDR1 is SGHTS and CDR2 is YDEGEE. The CDR3 covers 16 residues. Germline trimming cut 4 bases from V and 2 bases from J; bases unmatched to any gene: 11. The sample is drawn from a study of TIL therapy for anti-PD-1-resistant metastatic lung cancer. Study findings and constraints: Treatment-naive, never-smoker and oncogene-addicted patients were overrepresented in this highly selected cohort.

The immunoSEQ assay was v3. Produced via immunoSEQ multiplex PCR; TCRdb's table is partial and in-frame only. This table has more than 90,000 clones, around 71% appearing once. Time point of the sample: pre-treatment sample, taken before nivolumab and TIL therapy. Tumor tissue came from excised metastases, mostly pleural nodules or supraclavicular lymph nodes. The receptor's source is a person aged 25 to 80 with non-small cell lung cancer. The chain combines TRBV5-8 with TRBJ2-7; TRBD1 matches 8 bases. The starting material was tumor tissue, obtained at baseline. CDR3 sequence: CASSNPPGQATYEQYF. CDR3 DNA: TGTGCCAGCAGCAACCCACCGGGACAGGCAACCTACGAGCAGTACTTC.